These 20 T cell receptor beta chains originate from one sample sequenced in a study of CD4 T cells in relation to SARS-CoV-2 and coronaviruses. Their antigen targets remain unknown. The unexposed donors gave CD4+ T cells in 2011-2018, prior to COVID-19. After 10 to 11 days of culture, CD4+ T cells were isolated. The repertoire was sequenced with immunoSEQ multiplex PCR; TCRdb's copy has only in-frame clones and lacks some. Found here are about 26,000 clones, about four fifths of them singletons; the top ten hold about 10%. Input material: CD4+ T cells from PBMCs, cultured in vitro. These receptors all come from a human donor in good health.

The rearrangement joins TRBV11-2 to TRBJ2-3, with 8 nucleotides matching TRBD2. This CDR3 is built from 14 residues. V shed 6 bases, J shed 3 bases, and the junction held 5 bases outside the gene matches. The germline CDR1 and CDR2 sequences are SGHAT and FQNNGV. This CDR3 is CASRPGTRTDTQYF. CDR3 nucleotides: TGTGCCAGCAGACCAGGGACTAGGACAGATACGCAGTATTTT.

The V gene is TRBV3-1 (or the pseudogene TRBV3-2), the J gene TRBJ2-2; the D gene is possibly TRBD2 (6 bases). The length of the CDR3 is 17 residues. In germline, CDR1 is LGHDT, CDR2 YNNKEL (reference sequence). V was pared by 2 bases and J by 3 bases, with 16 bases between. The CDR3 spells CASSQPLSGGDTGELFF. CDR3 sequence (DNA): TGTGCCAGCAGCCAACCGTTAAGCGGAGGGGACACCGGGGAGCTGTTTTTT.

A few counts support this clone. The rearrangement links TRBV25-1 to TRBJ2-7; D gene uncertain. Germline V lookup: CDR1 MGHDK, CDR2 SYGVNS. The CDR3 is 11 amino acids. The V end lost 3 bases, the J end lost 4 bases, and 4 bases lay between the germline ends. The CDR3 loop reads CASSEGYEQYF. In DNA, the CDR3 is TGTGCCAGCAGTGAGGGATACGAGCAGTACTTC.

The chain recombines TRBV6-6 with TRBJ2-7; 9 bases agree with TRBD2. The V segment lost 6 bases and the J segment 5 bases; nucleotides outside the gene matches: 8. Per the germline V gene, CDR1 is MNHNY and CDR2 is SVGAGI (reference sequence). CDR3 length: 14 amino acids. The CDR3 nucleotides are TGTGCCAGCAGAGTGAGACTAGCGGCAGACGAGCAGTACTTC. Encoded protein: CASRVRLAADEQYF.

The chain carries TRBV5-6 and TRBJ2-1; no firm D call. V lost 3 bases and J lost 7, with 20 bases in between. The CDR3 runs 16 residues. Germline assignment: CDR1 SGHDT and CDR2 YYEEEE. CDR3 protein: CASSSWATSGLNEQFF. CDR3 coding DNA: TGTGCCAGCAGCTCCTGGGCTACCTCAGGCTTAAATGAGCAGTTCTTC.

In this sample, this clone turned up a few times. This chain uses TRBV5-1 with TRBJ1-1; D call uncertain. This CDR3 has 13 amino acids. Germline V gene lookup returns CDR1 SGHRS and CDR2 YFSETQ. Trimming removed 1 base at V and 1 base at J, with 5 bases between. CDR3 in amino acids: CASSLTSNTEAFF. The DNA for the CDR3 is TGCGCCAGCAGCTTGACATCGAACACTGAAGCTTTCTTT. The whole variable domain, filled in from reference TRBV5-1 and TRBJ1-1, reads KAGVTQTPRYLIKTRGQQVTLSCSPISGHRSVSWYQQTPGQGLQFLFEYFSETQRNKGNFPGRFSGRQFSNSRSEMNVSTLELGDSALYLCASSLTSNTEAFFGQGTRLTVV.

As DNA, the CDR3 is TGTGCCAGCAGCTTATTAGCGGGGCGACTCCATGAGCAGTTCTTC. Translated: CASSLLAGRLHEQFF. The chain couples TRBV7-6 to TRBJ2-1; TRBD2 agrees at 8 bases. The junction had 8 bases not matched to a gene; V was cut back by 2 bases and J by 8 bases. Germline CDR1 and CDR2: SGHVS and FNYEAQ. The CDR3 is 15 amino acids.

V is TRBV2 and J is TRBJ1-2; D is uncertain. The CDR3 has 15 residues. Per the germline V gene, CDR1 is SNHLY and CDR2 is FYNNEI. Trimming removed 0 bases at V and 7 bases at J, with 15 bases between. The CDR3 DNA reads as TGTGCCAGCAGTGAAGCGCTTCTTCGGTCCGGTGGCTACACCTTC. Translated: CASSEALLRSGGYTF.

This clone was detected once. The chain has TRBV20-1 and TRBJ2-3; TRBD2 might be the D (5 bases). Germline-derived CDR1 and CDR2 are DFQATT and SNEGSKA (reference sequence). V shed 6 bases and J shed 4 bases, with 8 bases lying between them. CDR3 length equals 11 residues. DNA of the CDR3: TGCAGTGCAAGGCGGGCAGATACGCAGTATTTT. Its translation is CSARRADTQYF.

This chain links TRBV5-1 with TRBJ2-3; 11 nucleotides match TRBD2. V lost 5 bases, J lost 3 bases, and 8 bases stayed unmatched. The CDR3 spans 16 residues. Looked up from germline, CDR1 is SGHRS and CDR2 is YFSETQ. The CDR3 sequence is CASSYGTSGRTDTQYF. In nucleotides, the CDR3 is TGCGCCAGCAGTTACGGGACTAGCGGAAGAACAGATACGCAGTATTTT.

The chain employs TRBV5-6 and TRBJ2-7; D might be TRBD2 (5 bases). Germline V gives CDR1 SGHDT, CDR2 YYEEEE. The CDR3 extends over 14 amino acids. V gave up 1 base and J gave up 2 bases, with 10 bases separating them. The CDR3 coding sequence is TGTGCCAGCAGCTTGTCGGGATCTACCTACGAGCAGTACTTC. The encoded protein is CASSLSGSTYEQYF.

The chain couples TRBV5-1 to TRBJ1-2; D might be TRBD1 (6 bases). V lost 5 bases, J lost 7 bases, and 21 bases lay in between. The CDR3 is 15 residues long. Germline CDR1 and CDR2: SGHRS and YFSETQ. DNA for the CDR3: TGCGCCAGCAGTGTTGGGGGAGCCACAGGGATTGGCTACACCTTC. This encodes CASSVGGATGIGYTF.

This clone was counted a few times. J is TRBJ2-1 and V is TRBV7-8; D might be TRBD2 (7 bases). The CDR3 consists of 13 residues. From germline, CDR1 is SGHVS and CDR2 FQNEAQ. V lost 7 bases to trimming and J lost 11 bases, with 18 bases between them. The CDR3 region is CASNEVGGGQQFF. DNA for the CDR3: TGTGCCAGCAACGAAGTGGGCGGGGGCCAGCAGTTCTTC.

J is TRBJ2-7 and V is TRBV30; D is tentatively TRBD1 or TRBD2 (5 bases each). CDR1 GTSNPN and CDR2 SVGIG come from the germline V gene (reference sequence). Trimming took off 3 bases at V and 2 bases at J, with 8 bases between the two ends. The CDR3 is 12 residues long. In DNA form, the CDR3 reads TGTGCCTGGAGGGGGGATACCTACGAGCAGTACTTC. Protein: CAWRGDTYEQYF. Full variable domain (outside the CDR3, taken from reference TRBV30 and TRBJ2-7): SQTIHQWPATLVQPVGSPLSLECTVEGTSNPNLYWYRQAAGRGLQLLFYSVGIGQISSEVPQNLSASRPQDRQFILSSKKLLLSDSGFYLCAWRGDTYEQYFGPGTRLTVT.

This clone was counted between two and nine times. The CDR3 spells CASSRQTGSAYEQYF. As DNA, the CDR3 is TGTGCCAGCAGTCGACAGACAGGCTCGGCCTACGAGCAGTACTTC. V usage is TRBV6-2 or TRBV6-3 and J usage is TRBJ2-7; D might be TRBD1 (6 bases). The length of the CDR3 is 15 residues. Germline assignment: CDR1 MNHEY and CDR2 SVGEGT. V was shortened by 5 bases and J by 2 bases, with 16 bases between the two germline ends.

This rearrangement joins TRBV7-2 to TRBJ2-3; D gene unclear. Germline CDR1 and CDR2: SGHTA and FQGNSA. The CDR3 has 15 amino acids. Trimming pared 2 bases from V and 1 base from J, leaving 10 bases between. The CDR3 DNA reads as TGTGCCAGCAGCTTATTCAAGGGCCGCACAGATACGCAGTATTTT. Amino acid sequence: CASSLFKGRTDTQYF.

V usage is TRBV20-1 and J usage is TRBJ1-5; D perhaps matches TRBD1 (6 bases). Looked up from germline, CDR1 is DFQATT and CDR2 is SNEGSKA (reference sequence). The CDR3 extends over 13 amino acids. V lost 3 bases to trimming and J lost 11 bases, with 17 bases between them. Written as DNA, the CDR3 is TGCAGTGCTAGTGGGGGGGGCCTTAAGGCCCAGCATTTT. It is translated as CSASGGGLKAQHF.

In its sample, this clone is medium-sized (0.01 to 0.1%). Relative to the germline gene, one junction end is altered; a read error may explain this. J is TRBJ1-2 and V is TRBV7-2, with D unclear. The CDR3 extends over 13 amino acids. The germline gives CDR1 SGHTA, CDR2 FQGNSA. CDR3 protein: CASSLAGNYGYTF. In DNA, the CDR3 is TGTGCCAGCAGCCTAGCAGGAAACTATGGCTACACCTTC.

The chain has TRBV5-4 and TRBJ1-2, with TRBD1 identical over 12 bases. CDR3 length: 15 residues. V shed 4 bases, J shed 7 bases, and the junction held 8 bases outside the gene matches. Per the germline V gene, CDR1 is SGHNT and CDR2 is YYREEE (reference sequence). CDR3 DNA sequence: TGTGCCAGCAGCCCGGCGGGACAGGGGGCCTTTGGCTACACCTTC. Its translation: CASSPAGQGAFGYTF.

In DNA, the CDR3 is TGTGCCAGCACCTCACAGGGAGGCAATCAGCCCCAGCATTTT. Translation: CASTSQGGNQPQHF. The V gene is TRBV27, the J gene TRBJ1-5; a possible D gene is TRBD1 (6 bases). The CDR3 extends over 14 amino acids. Trimming shortened V by 7 bases and J by 2 bases, and 12 bases separated the two germline ends. The germline CDR1 and CDR2 sequences are MNHEY and SMNVEV (reference sequence).